Listed below are T cell receptor beta chains from one sample, sequenced in a study of PD-L1 blockade in urothelial cancer. The table came from immunoSEQ multiplex PCR; TCRdb's copy has only in-frame clones and leaves some out. The table lists tens of thousands of clones, about 89% of them singletons. The sequencing used PBMCs, collected around atezolizumab (anti-PD-L1) treatment. These receptors were collected from a man over 45 with urothelial cancer. The CDR3 runs from the conserved cysteine through the conserved F or W. The D gene is left open where the match is weak. Only some rows state a clone size, as once, few, many or a class for expanded clones.

clone_size,j_call,d_call,v_call,cdr3_aa,cdr3_nt
.,TRBJ2-4,.,TRBV5-1,CASSLSQGGLDIQYF,TGCGCCAGCAGCTTGAGCCAGGGGGGCCTGGACATTCAGTACTTC
.,TRBJ1-5,.,TRBV7-9,CASSLGESGPQHF,TGTGCCAGCAGCTTAGGGGAGAGTGGGCCCCAGCATTTT
.,TRBJ2-1,TRBD2,TRBV28,CASSLLAVTVHEQFF,TGTGCCAGCAGTCTACTAGCGGTTACAGTCCATGAGCAGTTCTTC
.,TRBJ1-2,TRBD1,TRBV4-1,CASSPRTGEDGYTF,TGCGCCAGCAGCCCTCGGACAGGGGAGGATGGCTACACCTTC
.,TRBJ2-1,TRBD2,TRBV7-9,CASSRGEREKDEQFF,TGTGCCAGCAGCCGAGGGGAGCGGGAGAAGGATGAGCAGTTCTTC
.,TRBJ2-3,TRBD2,TRBV4-1,CASSQLAGGKDTQYF,TGCGCCAGCAGCCAGCTAGCGGGGGGGAAGGATACGCAGTATTTT
.,TRBJ2-1,TRBD2,TRBV29-1,CSVAGTNYNEQFF,TGCAGCGTAGCCGGGACTAATTACAATGAGCAGTTCTTC
.,TRBJ2-1,.,TRBV5-1,CASSVSGEQFF,TGTGCCAGCAGCGTCAGCGGTGAGCAGTTCTTC
.,TRBJ2-3,.,TRBV5-1,CASSFADTQYF,TGCGCCAGCAGCTTCGCAGATACGCAGTATTTT
.,TRBJ1-5,.,TRBV30,CAWSEVGYNQPQHF,TGTGCCTGGAGTGAAGTCGGGTATAATCAGCCCCAGCATTTT
.,TRBJ2-7,TRBD2,TRBV7-2,CASSVIGLAGTTPYEQYF,TGTGCCAGCAGCGTCATCGGACTAGCGGGAACAACCCCCTACGAGCAGTACTTC
.,TRBJ1-5,.,TRBV19,CASSREPVRQPQHF,TGTGCCAGTAGTCGGGAGCCAGTAAGGCAGCCCCAGCATTTT
.,TRBJ1-1,.,TRBV2,CASSEDRTLEAFF,TGTGCCAGCAGTGAAGACCGAACCCTAGAAGCTTTCTTT
.,TRBJ2-7,TRBD1,TRBV4-1,CASSQVGTGPLEQYF,TGCGCCAGCAGCCAAGTGGGGACAGGGCCACTTGAGCAGTACTTC
.,TRBJ1-2,TRBD1,TRBV10-2,CASSENPGGRNGYTF,TGCGCCAGCAGTGAGAACCCAGGGGGACGTAATGGCTACACCTTC
.,TRBJ2-1,TRBD2,TRBV30,CAWVGAGSTDEQFF,TGTGCCTGGGTGGGAGCGGGGTCGACCGATGAGCAGTTCTTC
.,TRBJ2-1,TRBD2,TRBV5-1,CAGGAGRALEQFF,TGCGCAGGGGGGGCCGGGAGGGCCTTAGAGCAGTTCTTC
.,TRBJ2-1,TRBD1,TRBV19,CASSIDDRVPRGEQFF,TGTGCCAGTAGTATAGACGACAGGGTTCCTCGCGGTGAGCAGTTCTTC
medium-sized,TRBJ2-2,.,TRBV5-1,CASSRTTGPDTGELFF,TGCGCCAGCAGCCGAACTACAGGGCCCGACACCGGGGAGCTGTTTTTT
few,TRBJ2-3,.,TRBV30,CAWHRDNSNTDTQYF,TGTGCCTGGCACCGGGACAACTCCAACACAGATACGCAGTATTTT
once,TRBJ2-7,.,TRBV5-1,CASSLDAGNPDEQYF,TGCGCCAGCAGCTTGGATGCAGGGAATCCCGACGAGCAGTACTTC
.,TRBJ1-2,.,TRBV30,CAWSPPRGHRNYGYTF,TGTGCCTGGAGTCCCCCAAGGGGACACCGTAACTATGGCTACACCTTC
.,TRBJ1-5,TRBD1,TRBV19,CASSPGQGPYQPQHF,TGTGCCAGTAGTCCCGGACAGGGGCCTTATCAGCCCCAGCATTTT
.,TRBJ2-7,TRBD1,TRBV10-3,CAISGETGGNNEQYF,TGTGCCATCAGTGGGGAGACAGGGGGTAACAACGAGCAGTACTTC
.,TRBJ2-6,TRBD1,TRBV27,CASSFFGTGGHGGANVLTF,TGTGCCAGCAGTTTTTTCGGGACAGGGGGCCATGGGGGGGCCAACGTCCTGACTTTC
.,TRBJ1-2,.,TRBV19,CASSAGLGSGGYTF,TGTGCCAGTAGTGCGGGTCTAGGTTCCGGGGGCTACACCTTC
.,TRBJ2-2,.,TRBV11-3,CASSLAGVTGELFF,TGTGCCAGCAGCTTGGCCGGGGTCACCGGGGAGCTGTTTTTT
.,TRBJ2-6,.,TRBV9,CASSEAPPGAGANVLTF,TGTGCCAGCAGCGAGGCCCCCCCAGGGGCTGGGGCCAACGTCCTGACTTTC
.,TRBJ2-5,.,TRBV5-4,CASSLGAGQETQYF,TGTGCCAGCAGCTTGGGGGCAGGGCAAGAGACCCAGTACTTC
.,TRBJ1-4,.,TRBV27,CASSSDLLNGGAYEKLFF,TGTGCCAGCAGTTCGGACCTCCTCAATGGGGGGGCCTATGAAAAACTGTTTTTT
.,TRBJ2-3,TRBD2,TRBV19,CASSFLAGGNTDTQYF,TGTGCCAGTAGTTTCTTAGCGGGAGGAAACACAGATACGCAGTATTTT
few,TRBJ1-1,.,TRBV9,CASSGQVEDTEAFF,TGTGCCAGCAGCGGACAGGTCGAAGACACTGAAGCTTTCTTT